This is a list of T cell receptor beta chains from one sample in a study of cytomegalovirus exposure and HLA in healthy donors. Sequencing was performed with immunoSEQ multiplex PCR; in TCRdb, only in-frame clones are kept and a portion is missing. Of some 160,000 clones listed, nearly 80% are singletons. Specimen: PBMCs. These receptors all come from a woman aged 25 to 39 in good health and CMV-seronegative. The CDR3 runs from the conserved cysteine through the conserved F or W. A D gene is named only where the DNA matches it firmly. A clone size is listed for some rows: how often the clone was seen (once, few, many), or a class if it is expanded.

size: once
D: NA
J: TRBJ2-5
V: TRBV7-7
DNA: TGTGCCAGCAGCTTGGGGGCCGGCCAAGAGACCCAGTACTTC
CDR3: CASSLGAGQETQYF

size: NA
D: NA
J: TRBJ2-5
V: TRBV6-4
DNA: TGTGCCAGCAGTCGGGTGGCGGGCCGGGAGACCCAGTACTTC
CDR3: CASSRVAGRETQYF

size: NA
D: TRBD1
J: TRBJ1-6
V: TRBV2
DNA: TGTGCCAGCAGTCGGGACAGGCTGTATAATTCACCCCTCCACTTT
CDR3: CASSRDRLYNSPLHF

size: once
D: TRBD1
J: TRBJ1-2
V: TRBV9
DNA: TGTGCCAGCAGCGTAGGGCTTTCACAGGGGCCCTATGGCTACACCTTC
CDR3: CASSVGLSQGPYGYTF

size: NA
D: NA
J: TRBJ2-1
V: TRBV5-5
DNA: TGTGCCAGCAGCTTCCTGACAGTCGGTGAGCAGTTCTTC
CDR3: CASSFLTVGEQFF

size: NA
D: TRBD1
J: TRBJ2-3
V: TRBV5-6
DNA: TGTGCCAGCAGCTTGACGGGACAGGGGAGGTTAGAGCAGTATTTT
CDR3: CASSLTGQGRLEQYF

size: NA
D: TRBD1
J: TRBJ1-5
V: TRBV6-1
DNA: TGTGCCAGCAGCGTGGACAGGGGCGGGAATCAGCCCCAGCATTTT
CDR3: CASSVDRGGNQPQHF

size: NA
D: TRBD1
J: TRBJ1-5
V: TRBV9
DNA: TGTGCCAGCAGCGCGACTGCCGGGACAGCAAGCAATCAGCCCCAGCATTTT
CDR3: CASSATAGTASNQPQHF

size: NA
D: NA
J: TRBJ1-1
V: TRBV29-1
DNA: TGCACAGATGGAGGGAACACTGAAGCTTTCTTT
CDR3: CTDGGNTEAFF

size: NA
D: NA
J: TRBJ1-2
V: TRBV28
DNA: TGTGCCAGCAGTTTAACTATGAAGGGCTACACCTTC
CDR3: CASSLTMKGYTF

size: NA
D: NA
J: TRBJ2-7
V: TRBV5-3
DNA: TGTGCCAGAAGCTGGTGGAGCGAGCAGTACTTC
CDR3: CARSWWSEQYF

size: NA
D: NA
J: TRBJ1-2
V: TRBV4-1
DNA: TGCGCCAGCAGCCAAGATCCTCTCCAGTTGAAGAACTATGGCTACACCTTC
CDR3: CASSQDPLQLKNYGYTF

size: once
D: NA
J: TRBJ2-2
V: TRBV5-1
DNA: TGCGCCAGCAGCTTGGACAGGGCGATGTTTTTT
CDR3: CASSLDRAMFF

size: few
D: TRBD1
J: TRBJ1-1
V: TRBV6-5
DNA: TGTGCCAGCAGTTTGCCACAGGGGGAAGCTTTCTTT
CDR3: CASSLPQGEAFF

size: NA
D: TRBD1
J: TRBJ1-3
V: TRBV30
DNA: TGTGCCTGGACCCTCACAGGGGGCTCTGGAAACACCATATATTTT
CDR3: CAWTLTGGSGNTIYF

size: NA
D: TRBD1
J: TRBJ1-4
V: TRBV14
DNA: TGTGCCAGCAGCCGACTAAGGACAGGGGTGAATGAAAAACTGTTTTTT
CDR3: CASSRLRTGVNEKLFF

size: NA
D: TRBD1
J: TRBJ2-6
V: TRBV11-2
DNA: TGTGCCAGCAGCGAACGAACAGGGGGCTTAAACTCTGGGGCCAACGTCCTGACTTTC
CDR3: CASSERTGGLNSGANVLTF

size: once
D: NA
J: TRBJ2-3
V: TRBV13
DNA: TGTGCCAGCAGCTTAGGATATAGCACAGATACGCAGTATTTT
CDR3: CASSLGYSTDTQYF

size: NA
D: TRBD2
J: TRBJ2-1
V: TRBV19
DNA: TGTGCCAGTAGTGGGGTACCGGGACTAGACAATGAGCAGTTCTTC
CDR3: CASSGVPGLDNEQFF

size: NA
D: NA
J: TRBJ1-5
V: TRBV7-2
DNA: TGTGCCAGCAGCTTAGCGGCACGACAGCCCCAGCATTTT
CDR3: CASSLAARQPQHF

size: few
D: TRBD1
J: TRBJ1-2
V: TRBV5-6
DNA: TGTGCCAGCAGCTTCCAGGACAGGGGGAGCGGCTACACCTTC
CDR3: CASSFQDRGSGYTF

size: NA
D: NA
J: TRBJ1-1
V: TRBV30
DNA: TGTGCCTGGAGGGGAGTGGGTCCCAGGGAGGGGAGGACTGAAGCTTTCTTT
CDR3: CAWRGVGPREGRTEAFF

size: once
D: NA
J: TRBJ1-2
V: TRBV4-2
DNA: TGTGCCAGCAGCCAGACAGAACAGTCCTATGGCTACACCTTC
CDR3: CASSQTEQSYGYTF

size: NA
D: NA
J: TRBJ1-3
V: TRBV2
DNA: TGTGCCAGCAGACAGGCCGAAGGCACCATATATTTT
CDR3: CASRQAEGTIYF

size: NA
D: TRBD1
J: TRBJ1-1
V: TRBV6-6
DNA: TGTGCCAGCAGTTACGCTGGACAGGGGGCAACTGAAGCTTTCTTT
CDR3: CASSYAGQGATEAFF

size: few
D: NA
J: TRBJ1-6
V: TRBV5-1
DNA: TGCGCCAGCAGCTTCGCGAGCTCCTATAATTCACCCCTCCACTTT
CDR3: CASSFASSYNSPLHF

size: NA
D: TRBD1
J: TRBJ2-1
V: TRBV5-1
DNA: TGCGCCAGCAGCTTGGACAGGGGCCCAGTGAATGAGCAGTTCTTC
CDR3: CASSLDRGPVNEQFF

size: NA
D: TRBD1
J: TRBJ1-1
V: TRBV9
DNA: TGTGCCAGCAGCGGGACAGGGTGGACTGAAGCTTTCTTT
CDR3: CASSGTGWTEAFF

size: few
D: NA
J: TRBJ1-1
V: TRBV13
DNA: TGTGCCAGCAGCTCCGCCGGAAGGGGGATGAACACTGAAGCTTTCTTT
CDR3: CASSSAGRGMNTEAFF